This T cell receptor beta chain was recorded in a study of cytomegalovirus exposure and HLA in healthy donors. Findings and caveats of the study: Altogether, 164 TCR beta chains were recorded as cytomegalovirus-associated. Diagnosis of cytomegalovirus status made by the classifier reportedly showed high specificity and sensitivity. Under in vitro conditions, a few CMV-associated chains were confirmed as specific for CMV antigens.

The donors were members of the validation cohort, which comprised 90 to 150 subjects and was separate from the first cohort of 666 subjects. The sample holds one count of this clone. The antigen remains undetermined. The CDR3 runs 16 residues. Per germline, CDR1 SGHDT and CDR2 YYEEEE. Trimming cost V 0 bases and J 6 bases, with 17 bases left between them. The protocol was immunoSEQ multiplex PCR, while the TCRdb copy is restricted to in-frame clones and leaves out a portion. The sample carries about 160,000 clones, over 85% recorded once. The clonotype originates from a man in his late teens or twenties in good health and CMV-seropositive. The chain joins TRBV5-6 to TRBJ2-3; weak D call: TRBD1 (5 bases). Sequencing input: PBMCs. The CDR3 DNA is TGTGCCAGCAGCTTGGCCACAAGGGGCATTGGGGATACGCAGTATTTT. Translation gives CASSLATRGIGDTQYF.